What follows are 10 T cell receptor beta chains derived from one specimen sequenced in a study of blood T cell repertoires in COVID-19. Measured with immunoSEQ multiplex PCR; TCRdb has only the in-frame clones, and not every one. Of more than 400,000 clones detected, around 85% appear once; the ten largest clones hold about 3%. The sample comprised peripheral blood. The receptors derive from a human donor in a cohort sampled during active COVID-19.

The rearrangement uses TRBV6-5 and TRBJ2-7, with 8 bases that match TRBD1. The germline V gene encodes CDR1 MNHEY and CDR2 SVGAGI. The CDR3 has 13 residues. Trimming at V came to 4 bases and at J to 2 bases, leaving 1 base not matched to a gene. The CDR3, as DNA: TGTGCCAGCAGTTCAGGGGGCCCCTACGAGCAGTACTTC. It is translated as CASSSGGPYEQYF.

The chain has TRBV11-2 and TRBJ2-1; D perhaps matches TRBD2 (6 bases). The CDR3 runs 18 residues. V lost 0 bases and J 1 base, leaving 16 bases between the germline ends. Germline lookup yields CDR1 SGHAT and CDR2 FQNNGV. CDR3 sequence reads: CASSLDSQGRQSYNEQFF. The DNA of the CDR3 is TGTGCCAGCAGCTTAGATTCCCAAGGGAGGCAGTCCTACAATGAGCAGTTCTTC.

The CDR3 bases are TGTGCCAGCAGTTTTGAAGGGGCAGAGACCCAGTACTTC. Amino acid sequence: CASSFEGAETQYF. The rearrangement uses TRBV27 and TRBJ2-5; D possibly corresponds to TRBD1 (5 bases). The CDR3 length is 13 residues. Germline V gene sequence: CDR1 MNHEY, CDR2 SMNVEV (reference sequence). Between the trimmed V and J ends, which lost 3 bases and 4 bases, there was a span of 9 bases.

This clone occurred a few times. V gene TRBV5-1 combines with J gene TRBJ2-3; 9 nucleotides agree with TRBD1. This CDR3 region has 15 residues. From germline, CDR1 is SGHRS and CDR2 YFSETQ. The V segment lost 2 bases and the J segment 6 bases; nucleotides outside the gene matches: 7. The CDR3 here is CASSFHGQGPDTQYF. The CDR3 DNA follows: TGCGCCAGCAGCTTCCACGGACAGGGGCCCGATACGCAGTATTTT.

V is TRBV3-1 (or the pseudogene TRBV3-2) and J is TRBJ1-2, with a tentative D call TRBD1 (6 bases). Trimming removed 3 bases from V and 7 bases from J, with 15 bases in between. Germline CDR1 and CDR2: LGHDT and YNNKEL (reference sequence). CDR3 length equals 14 residues. CDR3 amino acids: CASSHHRAACGYTF. The CDR3 nucleotides read TGTGCCAGCAGCCATCACAGGGCAGCGTGTGGCTACACCTTC.

This clone was observed once. CDR3 bases: TGTGCCAGCAGCCGGGCCGGGACTAGCTCGGAGACCCAGTACTTC. Protein sequence: CASSRAGTSSETQYF. The V call is TRBV11-3, the J call TRBJ2-5, with 9 bases matching TRBD2. Germline assignment: CDR1 SGHNT and CDR2 YENEEA. This CDR3 is 15 amino acids long. V trimming: 5 bases; J trimming: 5 bases; junction bases outside the gene matches: 9.

The J gene is TRBJ2-2, the V gene TRBV28; 10 nucleotides match TRBD1. Per the germline V gene, CDR1 is MDHEN and CDR2 is SYDVKM. CDR3 length equals 15 residues. V trimming: 6 bases; J trimming: 5 bases; junction bases outside the gene matches: 6. This chain's CDR3 is CASSPTGGATGELFF. The CDR3 region has the DNA TGTGCCAGCAGCCCGACAGGGGGCGCAACCGGGGAGCTGTTTTTT.

The chain combines TRBV13 with TRBJ2-5; TRBD2 agrees at 11 bases. The CDR3 loop spans 17 amino acids. Germline V gene data show CDR1 as PRHDT and CDR2 as FYEKMQ (reference sequence). The junction had 5 bases not matched to a gene; V was cut back by 2 bases and J by 0 bases. This chain's CDR3 is CASSLTSSGGYQETQYF. In DNA, the CDR3 is TGTGCCAGCAGCTTAACGTCTAGCGGGGGGTACCAAGAGACCCAGTACTTC.

The rearrangement uses TRBV15 and TRBJ1-1; unclear D gene. The ends were cut back, 1 base at V and 3 bases at J, with 15 bases in the middle. Per the germline V gene, CDR1 is LNHNV and CDR2 is YYDKDF (reference sequence). CDR3 length: 16 amino acids. The CDR3 DNA is TGTGCCACCAGCAGAGGAGATTTCGGGTGGGACACTGAAGCTTTCTTT. Translation gives CATSRGDFGWDTEAFF.

This chain joins TRBV5-1 and TRBJ2-4, with TRBD2 matching 16 bases. The germline V gene has CDR1 SGHRS and CDR2 YFSETQ. Trimming took 4 bases from V and 5 from J; bases not matched to a gene: 3. CDR3 length equals 16 residues. CDR3 in DNA: TGCGCCAGCAGCCTCGGGACTAGCGGGAGGGAAAACATTCAGTACTTC. Amino acids: CASSLGTSGRENIQYF.